This TCR beta chain was captured in a study of identical twins. Points from the study as a whole: Beta out-of-frame sequences showed weaker excess sharing between twins.

One entry per CDR3 protein, called by TCRdb with MiXCR from the 5' RACE reads. The repertoire has approximately 220,000 distinct CDR3 sequences, about 7.5% of them found once; the top ten carry less than 6.5%. With V trimmed by 6 bases and J by 10 bases, 12 bases remained unmatched. The germline gives CDR1 SGHVS, CDR2 FNYEAQ. The CDR3 runs to 16 residues. Concerning this clonotype: Its antigen remains unknown.

The same data also contributed to another study, on yellow fever vaccine responses in identical twins.

The V call is TRBV7-6, the J call TRBJ2-1, with 13 nucleotides matching TRBD2. The specimen was CD8+ T cells sorted from blood. The clonotype comes from a woman aged 18-29 years in good health. CDR3 nucleotide sequence: TGTGCCAGCAGTTGCCCGGGACTAGCGGGGCCGGAGGAGCAGTTCTTC. It specifies CASSCPGLAGPEEQFF. Together with reference TRBV7-6 and TRBJ2-1, the CDR3 gives the full variable domain: GAGVSQSPRYKVTKRGQDVALRCDPISGHVSLYWYRQALGQGPEFLTYFNYEAQQDKSGLPNDRFSAERPEGSISTLTIQRTEQRDSAMYRCASSCPGLAGPEEQFFGPGTRLTVL.